This T cell receptor (beta chain) was recorded in a study of blood T cell repertoires in COVID-19. Per the germline V gene, CDR1 is MNHEY and CDR2 is SMNVEV (reference sequence). The CDR3 loop spans 15 amino acids. J was trimmed by 3 bases and V by 3 bases; bases with no gene match: 6. In the source study's methods: For nucleated cells, counts were estimated from reference gene primer amplification. The data were produced by immunoSEQ multiplex PCR, yet TCRdb's version contains in-frame clones alone and is incomplete. For V, J and clone size, that table is used; D and trimming come from the DNA. The sample has around 620,000 clones; 85% to 90% are singletons.

The TCR comes from a woman in her late teens or twenties with acute or convalescent COVID-19. V and J are TRBV27 and TRBJ1-2, with 8 bases lining up with TRBD1. Sequencing was carried out using peripheral blood. CDR3 sequence reads: CASSFSGQGHYGYTF. As DNA, the CDR3 is TGTGCCAGCAGTTTCTCTGGACAGGGTCACTATGGCTACACCTTC.